This TCR beta chain derives from a study of cytomegalovirus exposure and HLA in healthy donors. This CDR3 is 14 amino acids long. Trimming stripped 2 bases from V and 6 bases from J, with 14 bases between. From germline, CDR1 is SGHVS and CDR2 FQNEAQ. Study outcomes and limitations: Usually a TCR sequence was rare, but some public TCRs were found in many donors. It was 150 or so TCR beta chains that were listed as cytomegalovirus-associated. Exclusion applied to some V segments, including TRBV6-2 and TRBV6-3, as they were indistinguishable. In a later analysis, CMV-associated beta chains were mostly HLA-associated, it appeared.

Use of 60 Vbeta and 13 Jbeta primers characterized the PCR. Here immunoSEQ multiplex PCR was the method, and the copy in TCRdb shows in-frame clones only, minus some. The sample has 110,000 or so clones, approximately 69% seen once. On this clone itself: Its specificity is unknown.

This sequence originates from a woman aged 50 to 60 in good health and CMV-seropositive. Specimen: PBMCs. The rearrangement uses TRBV7-8 and TRBJ2-7; tentatively, D is TRBD1 (5 bases). The CDR3 spells CASSLQQVVGEQYF. In DNA, the CDR3 is TGTGCCAGCAGCTTACAACAGGTCGTGGGCGAGCAGTACTTC.